The 27 T cell receptor beta chains below all came from one sample that was sequenced in a study of cytomegalovirus exposure and HLA in healthy donors. The PCR was carried out with 60 Vbeta primers and 13 Jbeta primers. Generated by immunoSEQ multiplex PCR, the TCRdb table keeps only in-frame clones and is missing some. Of 90,000 to 100,000 clones in the sample, over 65% were seen once. Sequenced: PBMCs. The receptors were gathered from a man aged 25-40 years in good health and CMV-seronegative.

CDR3 amino acids: CASRGGGTDTQYF. CDR3 DNA: TGCGCCAGCCGGGGGGGCGGCACAGATACGCAGTATTTT. J is TRBJ2-3 and V is TRBV4-1; 8 bases are a match to TRBD2. Germline V CDR1 and CDR2: MGHRA, YSYEKL. V gave up 8 bases and J gave up 1 base; unmatched junction bases: 2. This CDR3 has 13 residues.

The V and J genes are TRBV19 and TRBJ2-7, with a weak D call TRBD1 (6 bases). The germline V and J ends were trimmed by 3 bases and 3 bases, with 12 bases remaining between them. The germline CDR1 and CDR2 sequences are LNHDA and SQIVND (reference sequence). The CDR3 runs 14 residues. For the CDR3, the DNA is TGTGCCAGTAGTATTGGTGCAGGGGTCTACGAGCAGTACTTC. Amino acid sequence: CASSIGAGVYEQYF.

The chain is built from TRBV6-5 and TRBJ1-2; perhaps TRBD1 as D (5 bases). Germline CDR1 MNHEY, CDR2 SVGAGI. This CDR3 region has 14 residues. V lost 6 bases and J lost 3, with 14 bases in between. The CDR3 sequence: CASSSGGIDYGYTF. In nucleotides, the CDR3 is TGTGCCAGCAGCAGCGGGGGAATCGACTATGGCTACACCTTC.

Notes on this clone: The junction shows a germline mismatch at one end, possibly a read error. The V gene is TRBV7-9, the J gene TRBJ1-2; D is perhaps TRBD1 (5 bases). The CDR3 has 16 residues. Looked up from germline, CDR1 is SEHNR and CDR2 is FQNEAQ (reference sequence). CDR3 sequence: CSSSFAMGGGKGGYTF. As DNA, the CDR3 is TGTTCCAGCAGCTTCGCCATGGGGGGGGGAAAAGGAGGCTACACCTTC.

This clone occurred a few times. The chain uses TRBV6-1 and TRBJ2-7, with a possible D match to TRBD1 (7 bases). Trimming stripped 4 bases from V and 4 bases from J, with 14 bases between. CDR1 MNHNS and CDR2 SASEGT come from the germline V gene. The CDR3 is 14 amino acids. CDR3 in amino acids: CASSGQGGGYEQYF. The CDR3 coding sequence is TGTGCCAGCAGTGGTCAGGGGGGCGGGTACGAGCAGTACTTC.

V gene TRBV7-9 combines with J gene TRBJ1-1, with TRBD1 identical over 9 bases. This CDR3 has 14 amino acids. V lost 4 bases, J lost 5 bases, and 5 bases stayed unmatched. Germline assignment: CDR1 SEHNR and CDR2 FQNEAQ (reference sequence). The CDR3 is CASSSTGGWTEAFF. The CDR3, as DNA: TGTGCCAGCAGCTCAACAGGGGGCTGGACTGAAGCTTTCTTT.

The genes are TRBV5-1 and TRBJ2-5; TRBD1 aligns across 11 bases. The V segment lost 4 bases and the J segment 5 bases; nucleotides outside the gene matches: 7. Germline loops: CDR1 SGHRS, CDR2 YFSETQ. CDR3 size: 15 residues. This chain's CDR3 is CASSMGDRGSETQYF. CDR3 nucleotides: TGCGCCAGCAGCATGGGGGACAGGGGGTCGGAGACCCAGTACTTC.

This chain uses TRBV30 with TRBJ2-4; 8 bases are a match to TRBD2. V was pared by 1 base and J by 6 bases, with 5 bases of the junction left unmatched. CDR1 and CDR2 from the germline V gene are GTSNPN and SVGIG (reference sequence). The CDR3 has 14 amino acids. CDR3 coding DNA: TGTGCCTGGAGTGGTACGGGAGGGTTAAACATTCAGTACTTC. Translation: CAWSGTGGLNIQYF.

The chain links TRBV18 to TRBJ2-7; 10 nucleotides agree with TRBD1. CDR1 and CDR2 from the germline V gene are KGHSH and LQKENI. This CDR3 comprises 15 residues. The trim removed 4 bases at V and 3 bases at J, leaving 6 bases unmatched. The CDR3 nucleotides are TGTGCCAGCTCACTCCCGACAGGGGGCTTCTACGAGCAGTACTTC. Translating it yields CASSLPTGGFYEQYF. Drawing the rest from reference TRBV18 and TRBJ2-7, the complete variable domain is NAGVMQNPRHLVRRRGQEARLRCSPMKGHSHVYWYRQLPEEGLKFMVYLQKENIIDESGMPKERFSAEFPKEGPSILRIQQVVRGDSAAYFCASSLPTGGFYEQYFGPGTRLTVT.

This clone has only a few counts. This chain connects TRBV4-1 to TRBJ2-2; tentatively, D is TRBD1 (6 bases). Trimming left V 3 bases short and J 1 base short, with 12 bases between. CDR1 MGHRA and CDR2 YSYEKL come from the germline V gene. The CDR3 is 16 amino acids. The chain's CDR3 is CASSQIPGQNTGELFF. The CDR3 DNA reads as TGCGCCAGCAGCCAGATCCCGGGACAGAACACCGGGGAGCTGTTTTTT.

For this clone: One end of the junction varies from germline; a read error may be responsible. This chain's CDR3 is CASSSGLAADMQYF. The CDR3 coding sequence is TGTGCCAGCAGCTCCGGACTAGCAGCAGATATGCAGTATTTT. This chain links TRBV7-3 with TRBJ2-3, with 8 positions matching TRBD2. The CDR3 covers 14 residues. Germline V gene lookup returns CDR1 SGHTA and CDR2 FQGTGA. Based on the CDR3 plus reference TRBV7-3 and TRBJ2-3, the full variable domain is GAGVSQTPSNKVTEKGKYVELRCDPISGHTALYWYRQSLGQGPEFLIYFQGTGAADDSGLPNDRFFAVRPEGSVSTLKIQRTERGDSAVYLCASSSGLAADMQYFGPGTRLTVL.

The rearrangement links TRBV9 to TRBJ2-3, with 7 bases fitting TRBD1. V lost 4 bases and J lost 4; bases outside the gene matches: 15. The CDR3 length is 17 residues. The germline gives CDR1 SGDLS, CDR2 YYNGEE. The CDR3 DNA follows: TGTGCCAGCAGCCCCCCGATCGACAGGGCATTGTCAGATACGCAGTATTTT. It is translated as CASSPPIDRALSDTQYF.

The sample holds a few counts of this clone. This chain uses TRBV7-9 with TRBJ2-5; 8 bases align to TRBD1. The last part of the DNA fits TRBJ2-7 better; the J call may be wrong. Per the germline V gene, CDR1 is SEHNR and CDR2 is FQNEAQ (reference sequence). The CDR3 length is 15 residues. The CDR3 nucleotides are TGTGCCAGCAGCTTAGTTGACAGGGGCTCCTACGAGCAGTACTTC. Translated: CASSLVDRGSYEQYF.

This chain joins TRBV28 and TRBJ1-3, with D hard to call. Trimming took 3 bases from V and 5 from J, leaving 8 bases between them. The CDR3 length is 13 residues. CDR1 and CDR2 from the germline V gene are MDHEN and SYDVKM. The CDR3 DNA reads TGTGCCAGCAGTTTTGGGAGGAGAAACACCATATATTTT. This sequence encodes CASSFGRRNTIYF. Supplemented by reference TRBV28 and TRBJ1-3, the full variable domain reads DVKVTQSSRYLVKRTGEKVFLECVQDMDHENMFWYRQDPGLGLRLIYFSYDVKMKEKGDIPEGYSVSREKKERFSLILESASTNQTSMYLCASSFGRRNTIYFGEGSWLTVV.

The rearrangement uses TRBV4-2 and TRBJ1-2; 8 nucleotides line up with TRBD1. The CDR3 contains 14 residues. With V trimmed by 2 bases and J by 7 bases, 6 bases remained unmatched. CDR1 LGHNA and CDR2 YNFKEQ come from the germline V gene. DNA of the CDR3: TGTGCCAGCAGCCAAAGGACAGGGCCTAGTGGCTACACCTTC. This encodes CASSQRTGPSGYTF.

This clone has more than one count but fewer than ten. Here the CDR3 DNA reads TGTGCCAGCAGCCCCGGGGTGGGGGGGTACGGTGGAAAACTGTTTTTT. Its translation is CASSPGVGGYGGKLFF. The rearrangement links TRBV9 to TRBJ1-4; the D gene is possibly TRBD1 (5 bases). Germline V gene sequence: CDR1 SGDLS, CDR2 YYNGEE. Trimming pared 4 bases from V and 10 bases from J, leaving 23 bases between. The CDR3 is made up of 16 amino acids.

The rearrangement links TRBV14 to TRBJ2-3, with 7 bases matching TRBD1. Germline CDR1 SGHDN, CDR2 FVKESK. With 3 bases clipped from V and 2 bases from J, the junction kept 8 bases outside the gene matches. The CDR3 totals 16 residues. In DNA, the CDR3 is TGTGCCAGCAGCCATGGCGGACAGGTACTCACAGATACGCAGTATTTT. Its protein is CASSHGGQVLTDTQYF.

A word on this clone: A junction end diverges from the germline sequence, so it may reflect a read error. This chain links TRBV28 with TRBJ2-7; 10 nucleotides align to TRBD2. TRBJ2-5 matches the DNA end more closely, so the J call is doubtful. The CDR3 is made up of 16 amino acids. Per the germline V gene, CDR1 is MDHEN and CDR2 is SYDVKM. CDR3 region: CVSSSWATSGKETQYF. The CDR3 region has the DNA TGTGTCAGCAGTTCCTGGGCCACTAGCGGGAAAGAGACCCAGTACTTC.

V usage is TRBV11-3 and J usage is TRBJ2-2; a weak D match, TRBD2 (6 bases). The germline gives CDR1 SGHNT, CDR2 YENEEA. The CDR3 sequence is 12 residues long. V was cut by 8 bases and J by 4 bases, with 8 bases left in between. CDR3 nucleotide sequence: TGTGCCAGCGGGGGGAGCACCGGGGAGCTGTTTTTT. Translating gives CASGGSTGELFF.

This clone showed up just a few times. CDR3 region: CASSTGQSHYGYTF. CDR3 in DNA: TGTGCCAGTAGTACCGGACAGTCACACTATGGCTACACCTTC. The genes are TRBV19 and TRBJ1-2; D is possibly TRBD1 (6 bases). Trimming left V 4 bases short and J 3 bases short, with 12 bases between. Germline V gene data show CDR1 as LNHDA and CDR2 as SQIVND (reference sequence). The CDR3 is made up of 14 amino acids.

Only one count was recorded for this clone. The chain uses TRBV7-9 and TRBJ1-4, with D possibly matching TRBD1 (6 bases). This CDR3 has 14 residues. Trimming removed 5 bases from V and 4 bases from J, with 11 bases in between. Germline V gene data show CDR1 as SEHNR and CDR2 as FQNEAQ (reference sequence). CDR3 in DNA: TGTGCCAGCAGCCCCGGACAGTTTAATGAAAAACTGTTTTTT. Protein product: CASSPGQFNEKLFF.

V is TRBV5-1 and J is TRBJ2-2; D is uncertain. This CDR3 is built from 16 residues. Germline V gene data show CDR1 as SGHRS and CDR2 as YFSETQ. V lost 4 bases to trimming and J lost 8 bases, with 21 bases between them. CDR3 sequence reads: CASSLATVSNRGELFF. CDR3 nucleotides: TGCGCCAGCAGCCTTGCCACAGTATCAAATAGGGGGGAGCTGTTTTTT.

The sample holds a few counts of this clone. The chain joins TRBV7-8 to TRBJ1-2, with D unclear. Trimming shortened V by 5 bases and J by 2 bases, and 9 bases separated the two germline ends. CDR3 length: 13 residues. The germline V gene has CDR1 SGHVS and CDR2 FQNEAQ. CDR3 nucleotide sequence: TGTGCCAGCAGCCTAGGCGGAAACTATGGCTACACCTTC. This codes for CASSLGGNYGYTF.

The chain employs TRBV10-3 and TRBJ1-5; the D is unclear. The V end was cut by 2 bases, the J end by 5 bases, with 13 bases between. The CDR3 sequence is 15 residues long. Germline CDR1 is ENHRY and CDR2 is SYGVKD. CDR3 residues: CAISEKLGGDQPQHF. CDR3 in DNA: TGTGCCATCAGTGAGAAATTGGGCGGGGATCAGCCCCAGCATTTT.

The rearrangement uses TRBV7-2 and TRBJ2-3; 7 bases align to TRBD2. V lost 2 bases, J lost 0 bases, and 5 bases stayed unmatched. Germline lookup yields CDR1 SGHTA and CDR2 FQGNSA. The CDR3 spans 16 residues. The CDR3: CASSLMRGSSTDTQYF. In DNA, the CDR3 is TGTGCCAGCAGCTTAATGCGGGGGAGTAGCACAGATACGCAGTATTTT. The entire variable domain, with the rest obtained from reference TRBV7-2 and TRBJ2-3, is as follows: GAGVSQSPSNKVTEKGKDVELRCDPISGHTALYWYRQSLGQGLEFLIYFQGNSAPDKSGLPSDRFSAERTGGSVSTLTIQRTQQEDSAVYLCASSLMRGSSTDTQYFGPGTRLTVL.

The V gene is TRBV9, the J gene TRBJ2-7; TRBD1 agrees at 7 bases. The CDR3 contains 15 residues. V shed 0 bases and J 3 bases; nucleotides not matched to a gene: 6. Germline assignment: CDR1 SGDLS and CDR2 YYNGEE. The CDR3 protein is CASSVGGDRDYEQYF. The CDR3 nucleotides read TGTGCCAGCAGCGTAGGTGGAGACAGGGACTACGAGCAGTACTTC.

J is TRBJ2-3 and V is TRBV6-6; a possible D gene is TRBD2 (6 bases). Germline CDR1 reads MNHNY; CDR2 reads SVGAGI (reference sequence). Trimming shortened V by 9 bases and J by 9 bases, and 19 bases separated the two germline ends. This CDR3 is built from 13 residues. CDR3 nucleotide sequence: TGTGCCAGTTCACAGCGGTCGGCGGGAACGCAGTATTTT. It encodes CASSQRSAGTQYF.